These T cell receptor beta chains were read from a single sample in a study of T cells in Graves' hyperthyroidism and ophthalmopathy. From the multiplex PCR reads, TCRdb called clonotypes with MiXCR, one entry per CDR3 protein. The sample has some 460,000 distinct CDR3 sequences, 15% to 19% seen once. The sequenced sample consisted of blood. Every receptor here comes from a woman aged 18-29 years with Graves' hyperthyroidism. CDR3s leave out the opening cysteine and the closing phenylalanine or tryptophan. Each record gives: J gene, V gene, D gene, CDR3 protein. A D gene is named only where the DNA matches it firmly.

>TRBJ1-5|TRBV7-2|.
ASSLGRIRGNGNQPQH
>TRBJ2-2|TRBV5-1|.
ASSIFVAGGDTGELF
>TRBJ1-5|TRBV6-1|.
ASTDPGDGQPQH
>TRBJ2-7|TRBV4-3|TRBD1
ASSHRRTGRYEQY
>.|TRBV27|.
ASTSITGTLYEQF
>TRBJ2-3|TRBV2|TRBD2
ASSAGAGGPGTQY
>TRBJ2-3|TRBV12-3/TRBV12-4|.
ASSLEGFTDTQY
>TRBJ1-2|TRBV6-1|.
ASSLSINYGYT
>TRBJ2-1|TRBV14|TRBD1
ASSPTAGGFANEQF
>TRBJ2-1|TRBV20-1|.
SAPRRGGLYNEQF
>TRBJ2-5|TRBV7-7|.
ASSFGPNQETQY
>TRBJ1-2|TRBV4-3|.
ASSPGGQSYGYT
>TRBJ1-4|TRBV5-1|TRBD1
ASSTGTGVGEKLF
>TRBJ1-5|TRBV11-1|.
ASSLNWDQPQH
>TRBJ1-5|TRBV19|TRBD1
ARKWDSSPVGQPQH
>TRBJ1-4|TRBV7-9|.
ASSLGQDLASNEKLF
>TRBJ2-3|TRBV15|.
ATGGLGITDTQY
>TRBJ1-2|TRBV12-3/TRBV12-4|.
ASSFEGTLGGYT
>TRBJ1-3|TRBV10-3|.
AITGVAAAGNTIY
>TRBJ2-1|TRBV6-6|TRBD2
ASSYALSGRGSGEQF
>TRBJ2-7|TRBV24-1|TRBD1
ATSDPPGTGVSEQY
>TRBJ2-7|TRBV28|.
ASITPLGAGLSEQY
>TRBJ2-3|TRBV4-1|.
ASSQEASLYMDTQY
>TRBJ2-5|TRBV20-1|TRBD2
SARAGAETQY
>TRBJ1-1|TRBV19|.
ASRLRRAF
>TRBJ2-7|TRBV12-3/TRBV12-4|TRBD1
ASSLDRGLVSYEQY
>TRBJ1-1|TRBV5-1|.
ASSPEGGGTATEAF
>TRBJ2-5|TRBV15|.
ATSRDRAGSETQY
>TRBJ1-2|TRBV6-5|.
ASSYSAQGSYGYT
>TRBJ1-1|TRBV20-1|.
SAREGRGTEAF
>TRBJ2-5|TRBV5-4|TRBD1
ASSLDPSGQGTKETQY
>TRBJ2-3|TRBV7-2|.
ASSQAFADTQY
>TRBJ2-1|TRBV7-9|TRBD2
ASSLERTSGSRNEQF
>TRBJ2-5|TRBV29-1|.
SVLNREETQY
>TRBJ2-7|TRBV5-1|TRBD1
ASSTGQATYEQY
>TRBJ2-7|TRBV5-1|.
ASSLALGEIYEQY
>TRBJ2-7|TRBV2|.
ASSELAPSSYEQY
>TRBJ2-1|TRBV18|.
ASSPDSQYNEQF
>TRBJ1-2|TRBV19|TRBD1
ASSPEDRGNLYGYT
>TRBJ2-2|TRBV19|.
ASSIMRQTHTGELF
>TRBJ2-7|TRBV15|TRBD1
ATSESDRRRDEQY